One and the same sample provided the 18 T cell receptor beta chains below, sequenced in a study of T cell repertoires in cytomegalovirus infection. Their target antigens are unknown. TCRdb reprocessed the reads with MiXCR, giving one entry per CDR3 protein. The table has about 480,000 distinct CDR3 sequences, 30% to 40% seen once. The source was cultured PBMCs, collected from culture after CMV antigen stimulation. The origin of the receptors is a human donor in good health (CMV status not recorded). Some clones in this sample may be carry-over from other donors' samples.

The chain couples TRBV28 to TRBJ1-1; D is uncertain. The CDR3 runs 13 residues. The germline V gene has CDR1 MDHEN and CDR2 SYDVKM. The V gene lost 8 bases and the J gene lost 1 base, with 11 bases spanning the gap. The CDR3 here is CASLRQANTEAFF. As DNA, the CDR3 is TGTGCCAGCCTCCGTCAGGCGAACACTGAAGCTTTCTTT.

The V gene is TRBV7-2, the J gene TRBJ2-1; the match to TRBD2 covers 8 bases. J gave up 0 bases and V 1 base, and 2 bases lay outside the gene matches. Per the germline V gene, CDR1 is SGHTA and CDR2 is FQGNSA. CDR3 length: 16 residues. CDR3 in amino acids: CASSLESGSSYNEQFF. For the CDR3, the DNA is TGTGCCAGCAGCTTAGAAAGCGGGAGCTCCTACAATGAGCAGTTCTTC.

This clonotype was seen a handful of times. This chain uses TRBV28 with TRBJ1-1; D not certain. The CDR3 covers 14 residues. Germline V CDR1 and CDR2: MDHEN, SYDVKM. V was cut by 6 bases and J by 3 bases, with 14 bases left in between. CDR3 protein: CASSPGPTYTEAFF. The CDR3 nucleotides are TGTGCCAGCAGCCCAGGCCCAACCTACACTGAAGCTTTCTTT.

The chain has TRBV6-5 and TRBJ2-5; TRBD2 matches at 7 bases. The trim removed 7 bases at V and 5 bases at J, leaving 16 bases unmatched. The CDR3 length is 16 residues. Per germline, CDR1 MNHEY and CDR2 SVGAGI. The CDR3 DNA sequence: TGTGCCAGCACCATGATCGCAGCGGGGAAGGGGGAGACCCAGTACTTC. Its translation: CASTMIAAGKGETQYF.

Only a few counts were recorded for this clonotype. This chain joins TRBV7-2 and TRBJ2-7, with a tentative D call TRBD1 (6 bases). Germline V CDR1 and CDR2: SGHTA, FQGNSA. Between the trimmed V and J ends, which lost 8 bases and 4 bases, there was a span of 12 bases. The CDR3 is 12 residues long. CDR3 bases: TGTGCCAGCCAAGGGGGTATGTACGAGCAGTACTTC. Residues: CASQGGMYEQYF.

This clonotype was picked up a small number of times. The rearrangement uses TRBV7-6 and TRBJ2-2; 11 bases map to TRBD2. Germline CDR1 SGHVS, CDR2 FNYEAQ. V lost 1 base and J lost 13; bases outside the gene matches: 8. This CDR3 comprises 15 residues. The CDR3 DNA is TGTGCCAGCAGCTTAGATACTAGCGGGAGTTATGGGCTGTTTTTT. Translating it yields CASSLDTSGSYGLFF.

The chain combines TRBV27 with TRBJ2-3; D is perhaps TRBD2 (6 bases). Germline lookup yields CDR1 MNHEY and CDR2 SMNVEV (reference sequence). The CDR3 runs to 15 residues. Trimming shortened V by 5 bases and J by 6 bases, and 18 bases separated the two germline ends. CDR3 DNA: TGTGCCAGCAGTCAACTTGCGGGATTCACCGATACGCAGTATTTT. This sequence encodes CASSQLAGFTDTQYF.

V is TRBV5-4 and J is TRBJ1-6; a possible D gene is TRBD1 (6 bases). The germline CDR1 and CDR2 sequences are SGHNT and YYREEE (reference sequence). The CDR3 is 15 residues long. The V end lost 0 bases, the J end lost 13 bases, and 17 bases lay between the germline ends. The CDR3 nucleotides read TGTGCCAGCAGCTTGGGCCGGGGAGGGGGGTCGCCCCTCCACTTT. Protein sequence: CASSLGRGGGSPLHF.

V is TRBV15 and J is TRBJ1-5; a weak D match, TRBD1 (5 bases). The CDR3 runs to 18 residues. The V gene lost 3 bases and the J gene lost 3 bases, with 21 bases spanning the gap. The germline CDR1 and CDR2 sequences are LNHNV and YYDKDF (reference sequence). This CDR3 is CATSSDRASLQTNQPQHF. The CDR3 nucleotides are TGTGCCACCAGCAGCGACAGAGCCTCCTTACAAACCAATCAGCCCCAGCATTTT.

The rearrangement joins TRBV6-1 to TRBJ1-5; no clear D. There are 13 residues in the CDR3. Germline CDR1 and CDR2: MNHNS and SASEGT. V was trimmed by 5 bases and J by 7 bases, leaving 12 bases between them. Here the CDR3 reads CASSIGVEQPQHF. The CDR3 bases are TGTGCCAGCAGTATTGGGGTCGAGCAGCCCCAGCATTTT.

This clonotype was seen a handful of times. The V call is TRBV4-2, the J call TRBJ2-2; 15 nucleotides align to TRBD2. The CDR3 loop spans 20 amino acids. J was trimmed by 5 bases and V by 0 bases; bases with no gene match: 10. CDR1 LGHNA and CDR2 YNFKEQ come from the germline V gene. The DNA for the CDR3 is TGTGCCAGCAGCCAAGAGGGCGCCGGACTAGCGGGAGGGTCAACCGGGGAGCTGTTTTTT. It yields the protein CASSQEGAGLAGGSTGELFF.

This clonotype has a count of ten or more. This chain connects TRBV7-2 to TRBJ2-1; TRBD2 matches 9 bases. CDR1 and CDR2 from the germline V gene are SGHTA and FQGNSA. CDR3 length: 17 amino acids. Trimming took 4 bases from V and 0 from J; bases not matched to a gene: 7. The CDR3, as DNA: TGTGCCAGCAGCTCGACTAGCGGACGAAGCTCCTACAATGAGCAGTTCTTC. It translates to CASSSTSGRSSYNEQFF.

The DNA of the CDR3 is TGTGCCACCAGGGGTACAGGGGATGGTGTAGCTTTCTTT. Protein product: CATRGTGDGVAFF. The chain combines TRBV24-1 with TRBJ1-1; 7 bases align to TRBD1. The germline CDR1 and CDR2 sequences are KGHDR and SFDVKD. The CDR3 covers 13 residues. V was clipped by 7 bases and J by 10 bases; unmatched bases: 11.

This clonotype has just a few counts. The J gene is TRBJ1-2, the V gene TRBV12-3 or TRBV12-4; tentative D call: TRBD1 (6 bases). Between the trimmed V and J ends, which lost 7 bases and 7 bases, there was a span of 16 bases. This CDR3 has 13 residues. The CDR3: CASTPRGLRGYTF. The CDR3 bases are TGTGCCAGCACTCCAAGGGGGTTGCGTGGCTACACCTTC.

The chain recombines TRBV6-2 or TRBV6-3 with TRBJ2-5; 10 bases agree with TRBD1. This CDR3 is built from 15 residues. V lost 5 bases, J lost 4 bases, and 7 bases stayed unmatched. Looked up from germline, CDR1 is MNHEY and CDR2 is SVGEGT. CDR3 DNA sequence: TGTGCCAGCAGTACCCGGGACAGGGGAACAGAGACCCAGTACTTC. Amino acids: CASSTRDRGTETQYF.

This clonotype was found a few times. V is TRBV7-2 and J is TRBJ1-6; D remains ambiguous. The CDR3 has 13 amino acids. The germline CDR1 and CDR2 sequences are SGHTA and FQGNSA. V was pared by 7 bases and J by 6 bases, with 10 bases between. The CDR3 coding sequence is TGTGCCAGCAACTGGTCAGTTAATTCACCCCTCCACTTT. This encodes CASNWSVNSPLHF.

This sequence joins TRBV5-4 and TRBJ1-4; D may be TRBD1 (6 bases). Germline V gene sequence: CDR1 SGHNT, CDR2 YYREEE (reference sequence). This CDR3 is 16 amino acids long. Trimming removed 1 base at V and 3 bases at J, with 13 bases between. The CDR3 protein is CASSLTGARANEKLFF. The CDR3, as DNA: TGTGCCAGCAGCTTGACGGGGGCGCGTGCTAATGAAAAACTGTTTTTT.

This clonotype was counted between two and nine times. V and J are TRBV7-2 and TRBJ1-5; weak D call: TRBD1 (5 bases). Germline assignment: CDR1 SGHTA and CDR2 FQGNSA. The V end was cut by 1 base, the J end by 11 bases, with 12 bases between. The CDR3 covers 13 residues. CDR3 region: CASSLVGDGSQHF. Here the CDR3 DNA reads TGTGCCAGCAGCTTAGTGGGGGACGGATCCCAGCATTTT.